The 17 T cell receptor beta chains presented below share a single source sample, sequenced in a study of blood T cells in healthy people across ages. With a J-beta primer mix and a sample-barcoded 5' primer, a second PCR ran about 6 to 11 cycles. TCRdb redid the calling of the 5' RACE reads with MiXCR, one entry per CDR3 protein. The sample has hundreds of thousands of distinct CDR3 sequences, more than 40% seen once. The sample was blood. These receptors came from a woman in her fifties or sixties in good health.

V gene TRBV20-1 combines with J gene TRBJ2-7; D call uncertain. Trimming pared 0 bases from V and 6 bases from J, leaving 12 bases between. This CDR3 contains 13 residues. Germline-derived CDR1 and CDR2 are DFQATT and SNEGSKA (reference sequence). CDR3 in DNA: TGCAGTGCTAGAGACTTAAGCCCCGGCGAGCAGTACTTC. Amino acids: CSARDLSPGEQYF.

The CDR3 here is CSVGYLAKNIQYF. CDR3 DNA sequence: TGCAGTGTTGGGTATTTGGCCAAAAACATTCAGTACTTC. The gene calls are TRBV20-1 and TRBJ2-4; no firm D call. The V gene lost 7 bases and the J gene lost 1 base, with 11 bases spanning the gap. Per the germline V gene, CDR1 is DFQATT and CDR2 is SNEGSKA (reference sequence). CDR3 length equals 13 residues.

The table lists this clonotype with a few counts. The J gene is TRBJ2-3, the V gene TRBV5-1; D possibly corresponds to TRBD1 (5 bases). CDR1 is SGHRS and CDR2 is YFSETQ in the germline V gene. V was trimmed by 0 bases and J by 2 bases, leaving 10 bases between them. The CDR3 covers 15 residues. The CDR3 region has the DNA TGCGCCAGCAGCTTGGGACAGATCTTCACAGATACGCAGTATTTT. This encodes CASSLGQIFTDTQYF.

This clonotype was found once. The junction departs from germline at one end; a sequencing error may be responsible. V usage is TRBV18 and J usage is TRBJ2-2; D is perhaps TRBD2 (6 bases). Germline values: CDR1 KGHSH, CDR2 LQKENI. The CDR3 has 17 residues. CDR3 amino acids: CASSSPAIAANTGELFF. The CDR3 nucleotides read TGTGCCAGCTCATCACCCGCGATAGCGGCGAACACCGGGGAGCTGTTTTTT.

Note on this clonotype: An end of the junction does not agree with germline; a read error may underlie this. This chain uses TRBV7-9 with TRBJ2-1, with D possibly matching TRBD2 (6 bases). This CDR3 is 14 amino acids long. CDR1 and CDR2 (germline): SEHNR, FQNEAQ (reference sequence). The CDR3 coding sequence is TGTGTCAGCAGCCAAAGGGACTCCCTCAATGAGCAGTTCTTC. Its translation: CVSSQRDSLNEQFF.

This chain links TRBV29-1 with TRBJ2-3; 9 positions agree with TRBD2. The CDR3 has 15 amino acids. Trimming at V came to 5 bases and at J to 0 bases, leaving 6 bases not matched to a gene. Germline values: CDR1 SQVTM, CDR2 ANQGSEA. CDR3 sequence (DNA): TGCAGCGTTTATGGACTAGCGACTAGCACAGATACGCAGTATTTT. Translation gives CSVYGLATSTDTQYF.

J is TRBJ2-7 and V is TRBV7-9; D remains ambiguous. The V gene lost 3 bases and the J gene lost 6 bases, with 12 bases spanning the gap. The CDR3 is made up of 13 amino acids. CDR1 and CDR2 from the germline V gene are SEHNR and FQNEAQ (reference sequence). Here the CDR3 DNA reads TGTGCCAGCAGCTTGGCCAGTCTCGGCGAGCAGTACTTC. It is translated as CASSLASLGEQYF.

The table lists this clonotype with a count of one. The V and J genes are TRBV6-1 and TRBJ2-5; 13 bases map to TRBD2. The germline CDR1 and CDR2 sequences are MNHNS and SASEGT. This CDR3 comprises 16 residues. Unmatched junction bases numbered 12, after V lost 1 base and J lost 13 bases. CDR3 DNA: TGTGCCAGCAGTGAAGTGGGGAGACTAGCGGGAGGAGGGCCGTACTTC. Its protein is CASSEVGRLAGGGPYF.

This chain connects TRBV6-6 to TRBJ2-1; D is uncertain. The length of the CDR3 is 14 residues. From germline, CDR1 is MNHNY and CDR2 SVGAGI (reference sequence). Trimming cost V 2 bases and J 0 bases, with 5 bases left between them. In DNA, the CDR3 is TGTGCCAGCAGTTACGAGGCCTCCTACAATGAGCAGTTCTTC. Translation: CASSYEASYNEQFF.

This clonotype was detected a few times. The gene calls are TRBV7-9 and TRBJ1-2; no clear D gene. This CDR3 spans 12 amino acids. V was pared by 7 bases and J by 6 bases, with 12 bases between. In germline, CDR1 is SEHNR, CDR2 FQNEAQ (reference sequence). CDR3 sequence: CASTLGGDGYTF. The CDR3 coding sequence is TGTGCCAGCACCCTAGGTGGAGATGGCTACACCTTC.

The chain has TRBV4-2 and TRBJ2-5; 9 bases align to TRBD1. This CDR3 has 15 amino acids. J gave up 5 bases and V 3 bases, and 7 bases lay outside the gene matches. Looked up from germline, CDR1 is LGHNA and CDR2 is YNFKEQ. The CDR3 region has the DNA TGTGCCAGCAGCCAGGGACAGGGCGGAGTGGAGACCCAGTACTTC. It yields the protein CASSQGQGGVETQYF.

The V and J genes are TRBV20-1 and TRBJ2-7, with D unresolved. Germline V CDR1 and CDR2: DFQATT, SNEGSKA (reference sequence). The CDR3 contains 12 residues. The V end lost 1 base, the J end lost 2 bases, and 6 bases lay between the germline ends. In DNA form, the CDR3 reads TGCAGTGCTAGAGGTACCACCTACGAGCAGTACTTC. It is translated as CSARGTTYEQYF.

The chain combines TRBV4-1 with TRBJ1-2; no definite D call. CDR1 and CDR2 from the germline V gene are MGHRA and YSYEKL. This CDR3 has 14 amino acids. V was trimmed by 4 bases and J by 1 base, leaving 10 bases between them. CDR3 nucleotide sequence: TGCGCCAGCAGCCCGACCTCCAATAACTATGGCTACACCTTC. Amino acid sequence: CASSPTSNNYGYTF.

The chain couples TRBV7-9 to TRBJ1-4; possibly TRBD1 for D (6 bases). V lost 1 base and J 3 bases, leaving 9 bases between the germline ends. Germline loops: CDR1 SEHNR, CDR2 FQNEAQ (reference sequence). The CDR3 runs to 15 residues. CDR3 DNA sequence: TGTGCCAGCAGCTTAGACAGGGCAGCTAATGAAAAACTGTTTTTT. It yields the protein CASSLDRAANEKLFF.

The CDR3 DNA is TGCGCCAGCAGCCAAGGACCGGGACCAGCGGGACACTCCTACGAGCAGTACTTC. Its translation is CASSQGPGPAGHSYEQYF. The chain recombines TRBV4-3 with TRBJ2-7; tentative D call: TRBD2 (7 bases). CDR3 size: 18 residues. The V gene lost 1 base and the J gene lost 0 bases, with 19 bases spanning the gap. CDR1 is LGHNA and CDR2 is YSLEER in the germline V gene.

The J gene is TRBJ2-3, the V gene TRBV7-2, with D maybe TRBD1 (6 bases). The length of the CDR3 is 15 residues. The germline V gene encodes CDR1 SGHTA and CDR2 FQGNSA. V lost 1 base and J lost 13, with 21 bases in between. DNA of the CDR3: TGTGCCAGCAGCTTAGTGGACAACTCCGCAGGGGTGGAGTATTTT. This translates into CASSLVDNSAGVEYF. The full variable domain, in which reference TRBV7-2 and TRBJ2-3 provide the parts outside the CDR3, is GAGVSQSPSNKVTEKGKDVELRCDPISGHTALYWYRQSLGQGLEFLIYFQGNSAPDKSGLPSDRFSAERTGGSVSTLTIQRTQQEDSAVYLCASSLVDNSAGVEYFGPGTRLTVL.

On this clonotype: At one boundary the junction diverges from the germline segment, which might be a read error. J is TRBJ1-4 and V is TRBV2; D may be TRBD1 (5 bases). CDR3 length: 14 residues. CDR1 and CDR2 from the germline V gene are SNHLY and FYNNEI. CDR3 DNA sequence: TGTGCCAGCATGGCCGGGACGGGGAATGGAAAACTGTTTTTT. Its translation is CASMAGTGNGKLFF.